These 8 T cell receptor beta chains were sequenced from one sample in a study of shared clonotypes between healthy human individuals. The protocol was immunoSEQ multiplex PCR, while the TCRdb copy is restricted to in-frame clones and leaves out a portion. The repertoire holds some 2,000,000 clones, with 90% to 97% as singletons. The material sequenced was naive CD4+ T cells sorted from blood. Described subset: CD45RA+ positively selected. Receptors were obtained from a man aged 18 to 35 in good health.

The rearrangement links TRBV6-4 to TRBJ1-3, with 9 bases identical to TRBD1. V was clipped by 2 bases and J by 3 bases; unmatched bases: 5. The CDR3 sequence is 16 residues long. Germline assignment: CDR1 MRHNA and CDR2 SNTAGT. This chain's CDR3 is CASSDTGQGLGNTIYF. CDR3 coding DNA: TGTGCCAGCAGTGACACAGGACAGGGGCTTGGAAACACCATATATTTT.

Regarding this clone: Other DNA sequences from this sample encode an identical CDR3 as well. The chain is built from TRBV19 and TRBJ2-7, with D tentatively TRBD1 or TRBD2 (5 bases each). The V gene lost 6 bases and the J gene lost 3 bases, with 15 bases spanning the gap. This CDR3 comprises 14 residues. CDR1 and CDR2 (germline): LNHDA, SQIVND (reference sequence). Written as DNA, the CDR3 is TGTGCCAGTAGCATCCCGGGACGGATCTACGAGCAGTACTTC. This gives the protein CASSIPGRIYEQYF.

The chain employs TRBV4-3 and TRBJ2-4, with 11 nucleotides matching TRBD2. Looked up from germline, CDR1 is LGHNA and CDR2 is YSLEER. V lost 2 bases and J lost 6; bases outside the gene matches: 3. The CDR3 has 15 residues. CDR3 sequence: CASSQTGLAGNIQYF. Here the CDR3 DNA reads TGCGCCAGCAGCCAAACCGGACTAGCGGGAAACATTCAGTACTTC.

In its sample, this clone was seen once. The chain couples TRBV10-2 to TRBJ2-6; no clear D. V was shortened by 7 bases and J by 0 bases, with 16 bases between the two germline ends. Germline V gene lookup returns CDR1 WSHSY and CDR2 SAAADI. This CDR3 spans 17 amino acids. CDR3 in amino acids: CASTLRYDTSGANVLTF. The CDR3 DNA sequence: TGCGCCAGCACCCTGAGGTACGATACCTCTGGGGCCAACGTCCTGACTTTC.

This sequence joins TRBV28 and TRBJ2-5; TRBD2 agrees at 7 bases. The CDR3 consists of 14 residues. CDR1 is MDHEN, CDR2 SYDVKM, per germline. The CDR3 spells CAYGAGRGWETQYF. The DNA for the CDR3 is TGTGCGTACGGAGCGGGGCGCGGATGGGAGACCCAGTACTTC. Supplemented by reference TRBV28 and TRBJ2-5, the full variable domain reads DVKVTQSSRYLVKRTGEKVFLECVQDMDHENMFWYRQDPGLGLRLIYFSYDVKMKEKGDIPEGYSVSREKKERFSLILESASTNQTSMYLCAYGAGRGWETQYFGPGTRLLVL.

The rearrangement uses TRBV5-6 and TRBJ2-2; 9 bases match TRBD2. V shed 4 bases, J shed 6 bases, and the junction held 7 bases outside the gene matches. Germline V CDR1 and CDR2: SGHDT, YYEEEE. CDR3 length: 15 residues. The chain's CDR3 is CASSPGLALPGELFF. The CDR3 DNA is TGTGCCAGCAGCCCTGGACTAGCGCTCCCCGGGGAGCTGTTTTTT.

V gene TRBV11-2 combines with J gene TRBJ2-7; D is possibly TRBD1 or TRBD2 (5 bases each). Germline V gives CDR1 SGHAT, CDR2 FQNNGV. V was shortened by 4 bases and J by 10 bases, with 20 bases between the two germline ends. CDR3 length equals 14 residues. CDR3 sequence (DNA): TGTGCCAGCAGCTCACTTCCGGGACGAGGGGACCAGTACTTC. This sequence encodes CASSSLPGRGDQYF.

In its sample, this clone was seen once. V and J are TRBV7-2 and TRBJ2-7, with a tentative D call TRBD1 (5 bases). The V end lost 1 base, the J end lost 7 bases, and 14 bases lay between the germline ends. There are 14 residues in the CDR3. Germline V gene data show CDR1 as SGHTA and CDR2 as FQGNSA. This CDR3 is CASSLDDSSWEQYF. Written as DNA, the CDR3 is TGTGCCAGCAGCTTAGACGACAGTTCATGGGAGCAGTACTTC.